This T cell receptor (beta chain) was profiled in a study of blood T cell repertoires in COVID-19 (dated by TCRdb to the early 2020s). Background for the entire study: Samples covering the acute and convalescent phases of COVID-19 were provided by collaborators in the United States, Italy and Spain. The repertoires were made available in a free public database intended to serve as a resource for research on the immune response to SARS-CoV-2. Where available, HLA class I and class II types were taken from metadata supplied by the sample provider and were not determined by assay-based typing. Samples came from the ongoing ImmuneRACE study (first 160 participants) plus 1,254 subjects from 6 global collaborators. The material from the prospective study consisted of cDNA or gDNA derived from T cells, B-cell-depleted T cells, or PBMCs. Sample metadata almost always included a de-identified subject ID, COVID-19 status, age in years and sex. Deeply sampled blood TCRbeta repertoires from subjects exposed to, actively infected with, or recovered from COVID-19 were included in the dataset.

TCRbeta CDR3 regions were amplified from genomic DNA by means of the immunoSEQ Assay, a bias-controlled multiplex PCR. As for the original processing: Within the assay, amplification of reference gene primers was used to estimate how many nucleated cells each sample contained. Sequence reads were collapsed and filtered to measure the absolute abundance of every unique TCRbeta CDR3 rearrangement. For each sample, productive Simpson clonality was calculated by taking the square root of Simpson's diversity index across productive rearrangements. TCRdb stores this immuneACCESS table with in-frame sequences only. Part of the clones is absent; in the studies checked, under half of the shortfall reflects unresolved V genes, and no reason is known for the rest. The V and J calls and clone size are taken from that table; D and trimming were inferred from the DNA. This sample holds 150,000 or so clones; 70% to 90% were observed only once. The top ten hold 6% to 8.5% of the sample.

The germline V gene (reference sequence) gives CDR1 as MNHEY and CDR2 as SMNVEV. Taken from cysteine to phenylalanine, the CDR3 has 8 residues. Only the CDR3 part of the read is kept: 24 bases, read in frame from the first base. Study-level results and caveats: The amount of clinical and demographic metadata varied by source and participant and was provided uncurated.

This clone has only one observation. It has no known antigen specificity. One junction end does not reproduce the germline sequence, and a read error may be involved. Participants in the prospective study were enrolled through a virtual design, were aged roughly 18 to 100 years, and lived in roughly 25 United States geographic areas. To assign participants to cohorts, the prospective study relied on clinical history that participants themselves reported in a screening survey and a study questionnaire. Recovered participants in ImmuneRACE Cohort 3 were defined by two consecutive negative NP/OP PCR tests, clearance by a healthcare professional, or resolution of symptoms. In the prospective study, whole blood, serum and a nasopharyngeal or oropharyngeal swab were collected from each participant by mobile phlebotomists. Over an approximately 2-month period, participants in the prospective study had the option of providing additional blood draws and questionnaires. Before DNA extraction, prospective study blood samples were shipped either frozen or at room temperature.

Specimen: PBMCs or T cells enriched from blood (not recorded which). The sequence was collected from a woman between 50 and 59 years old who had recovered from COVID-19. The V and J segments used are TRBV27 and TRBJ2-7, with TRBD2 perhaps the D gene, on 6 matching bases. The CDR3 reads as follows: CASPGLHF. Here is the DNA: TGTGCCAGCCCCGGACTACACTTC.